This paragraph reports one TCR beta chain. The target antigen is unknown. V dropped 4 bases and J dropped 0 bases, with 8 bases sitting between them. The CDR3 has 13 residues. CDR1 SGDLS and CDR2 YYNGEE come from the germline V gene. TCRdb keeps only in-frame clones here, not all; method: immunoSEQ multiplex PCR. The sample lists 15,000 to 25,000 clones, about 89% occurring once. Baseline, cycle 4 day 1, and cycle 7 day 1 were the blood sampling points. This sample was taken from a study of OX40 agonist ivuxolimab in advanced cancers. Study-level findings and limits: CD4+ and CD8+ blood T cells expanded clonally by week 6 at 0.1 to 3.0 mg/kg. Expanded peripheral T-cell antigen specificity went undetermined.

Source: CD4+ or CD8+ T cells sorted from blood, taken in a trial of the OX40 agonist ivuxolimab. The receptor comes from an adult with an advanced solid tumor such as melanoma, head and neck, liver or kidney cancer. J is TRBJ2-7 and V is TRBV9, with D perhaps TRBD2 (5 bases). Here the CDR3 reads CASSSEGSYEQYF. In nucleotides, the CDR3 is TGTGCCAGCAGCTCAGAGGGCTCCTACGAGCAGTACTTC. Combining the CDR3 with reference TRBV9 and TRBJ2-7 gives the whole variable domain DSGVTQTPKHLITATGQRVTLRCSPRSGDLSVYWYQQSLDQGLQFLIQYYNGEERAKGNILERFSAQQFPDLHSELNLSSLELGDSALYFCASSSEGSYEQYFGPGTRLTVT.